Shown below are 17 T cell receptor beta chains from a single sample sequenced in a study of beta chain features in type 1 diabetes. Notes on the study in general: Researchers report that Type 1 diabetes patients had moderately but significantly shorter TCRB CDR3s across all four CD4+ subsets.

These receptors' antigens are unknown. Reverse transcribing all isolated RNA meant expressed TCRB transcripts were sequenced. The repertoire was sequenced with immunoSEQ multiplex PCR; TCRdb's copy has only in-frame clones and lacks some. The repertoire holds more than 250,000 clones, with approximately 24% as singletons. The sample taken for sequencing was naive CD4+ T cells from blood. The source of these receptors is a woman younger than 45 with type 1 diabetes.

This clone was seen a handful of times. This rearrangement joins TRBV4-1 to TRBJ2-3; 9 nucleotides agree with TRBD1. The CDR3 runs 21 residues. V lost 0 bases and J lost 0; bases outside the gene matches: 16. Per the germline V gene, CDR1 is MGHRA and CDR2 is YSYEKL. The CDR3 DNA reads as TGCGCCAGCAGCCAAGATAGACCCGGTTCTTGGACAGGGGACAGCACAGATACGCAGTATTTT. Protein sequence: CASSQDRPGSWTGDSTDTQYF.

This clone showed up just a few times. The chain couples TRBV2 to TRBJ2-1, with D perhaps matching TRBD2 (5 bases). Germline V gene lookup returns CDR1 SNHLY and CDR2 FYNNEI. The V gene lost 6 bases and the J gene lost 8 bases, with 14 bases spanning the gap. The CDR3 consists of 13 residues. CDR3 sequence reads: CASSEWETHEQFF. The CDR3 DNA sequence: TGTGCCAGCAGCGAATGGGAGACTCATGAGCAGTTCTTC.

This clone was seen a few times. The chain employs TRBV16 and TRBJ1-5; D not resolved. The CDR3 is 14 residues long. V shed 1 base and J shed 2 bases, with 6 bases lying between them. Germline V gene lookup returns CDR1 KGHSY and CDR2 FQNENV. CDR3 sequence: CASSQFGGNQPQHF. In DNA form, the CDR3 reads TGTGCCAGCAGCCAATTCGGGGGCAATCAGCCCCAGCATTTT.

This clone was counted between two and nine times. This chain links TRBV2 with TRBJ2-2, with unresolved D. The germline V and J ends were trimmed by 1 base and 2 bases, with 14 bases remaining between them. The CDR3 has 17 residues. Germline-derived CDR1 and CDR2 are SNHLY and FYNNEI. The chain's CDR3 is CASSEGSGSLNTGELFF. For the CDR3, the DNA is TGTGCCAGCAGTGAAGGCTCCGGTTCGCTAAACACCGGGGAGCTGTTTTTT. Full variable domain (outside the CDR3, taken from reference TRBV2 and TRBJ2-2): EPEVTQTPSHQVTQMGQEVILRCVPISNHLYFYWYRQILGQKVEFLVSFYNNEISEKSEIFDDQFSVERPDGSNFTLKIRSTKLEDSAMYFCASSEGSGSLNTGELFFGEGSRLTVL.

The chain is built from TRBV7-8 and TRBJ2-2; 13 bases are a match to TRBD2. V lost 0 bases and J lost 6; bases outside the gene matches: 7. From germline, CDR1 is SGHVS and CDR2 FQNEAQ. The CDR3 sequence is 18 residues long. The CDR3 sequence: CASSLALSGLAGAGELFF. CDR3 coding DNA: TGTGCCAGCAGCTTAGCGCTTTCAGGACTAGCGGGAGCCGGGGAGCTGTTTTTT. The complete variable domain, with remaining parts taken from reference TRBV7-8 and TRBJ2-2, reads GAGVSQSPRYKVAKRGQDVALRCDPISGHVSLFWYQQALGQGPEFLTYFQNEAQLDKSGLPSDRFFAERPEGSVSTLKIQRTQQEDSAVYLCASSLALSGLAGAGELFFGEGSRLTVL.

This clone has just a few counts. The chain is built from TRBV2 and TRBJ2-1; D is perhaps TRBD2 (5 bases). CDR1 SNHLY and CDR2 FYNNEI come from the germline V gene. The CDR3 is 13 residues long. V was pared by 7 bases and J by 10 bases, with 17 bases between. The CDR3 loop is CASNERRTAEQFF. CDR3 nucleotide sequence: TGTGCCAGCAATGAGCGGCGTACCGCCGAGCAGTTCTTC.

This clone was observed a few times. The rearrangement uses TRBV5-1 and TRBJ2-7, with D uncertain. Trimming took 0 bases from V and 2 from J, leaving 9 bases between them. Germline V CDR1 and CDR2: SGHRS, YFSETQ. The CDR3 has 14 residues. This CDR3 reads CASSLGGGTYEQYF. In DNA, the CDR3 is TGCGCCAGCAGCTTGGGAGGCGGTACCTACGAGCAGTACTTC.

The table lists this clone with a few counts. V gene TRBV10-3 combines with J gene TRBJ2-6; TRBD1 might be the D (6 bases). Germline loops: CDR1 ENHRY, CDR2 SYGVKD. V was clipped by 8 bases and J by 2 bases, with 7 bases between them. This CDR3 has 13 residues. The CDR3 here is CAIEGAGANVLTF. The CDR3 DNA follows: TGTGCCATCGAGGGGGCTGGGGCCAACGTCCTGACTTTC.

A few counts support this clone. The chain employs TRBV5-1 and TRBJ2-1; 9 nucleotides align to TRBD2. The germline gives CDR1 SGHRS, CDR2 YFSETQ. The length of the CDR3 is 14 residues. The ends lost 4 bases at V and 10 bases at J; junction bases unmatched: 9. CDR3 sequence reads: CASSLGLAGEEQFF. CDR3 sequence (DNA): TGCGCCAGCAGCCTCGGCTTAGCGGGAGAAGAGCAGTTCTTC.

The V and J genes are TRBV28 and TRBJ1-1; TRBD1 is a possible D gene (6 bases). This CDR3 contains 17 residues. Trimming removed 1 base from V and 1 base from J, with 16 bases in between. From germline, CDR1 is MDHEN and CDR2 SYDVKM. CDR3 residues: CASSLSTGMHWNTEAFF. DNA of the CDR3: TGTGCCAGCAGTTTATCTACAGGGATGCACTGGAACACTGAAGCTTTCTTT.

The chain combines TRBV5-1 with TRBJ2-5; perhaps TRBD1 as D (6 bases). This CDR3 spans 14 amino acids. Per germline, CDR1 SGHRS and CDR2 YFSETQ. Trimming removed 2 bases at V and 1 base at J, with 9 bases between. Written as DNA, the CDR3 is TGCGCCAGCAGCTTCGGACAGTTCCAAGAGACCCAGTACTTC. Protein sequence: CASSFGQFQETQYF.

This clone has only a few counts. The rearrangement links TRBV4-2 to TRBJ2-3; the match to TRBD1 covers 9 bases. The CDR3 is made up of 14 amino acids. CDR1 LGHNA and CDR2 YNFKEQ come from the germline V gene. V trimming: 1 base; J trimming: 15 bases; junction bases outside the gene matches: 11. This CDR3 reads CASSQGGDRESRYF. The CDR3 DNA sequence: TGTGCCAGCAGCCAAGGTGGGGACAGGGAGTCTCGATATTTT.

CDR3: CASSLRLWSTDTQYF. DNA of the CDR3: TGTGCCAGCAGCCTACGACTTTGGAGCACAGATACGCAGTATTTT. This chain connects TRBV4-2 to TRBJ2-3; D not resolved. The CDR3 covers 15 residues. In germline, CDR1 is LGHNA, CDR2 YNFKEQ. Trimming took off 4 bases at V and 0 bases at J, with 11 bases between the two ends.

The chain couples TRBV6-5 to TRBJ2-7; TRBD2 is a possible D gene (5 bases). CDR3 length: 14 residues. V lost 4 bases to trimming and J lost 2 bases, with 12 bases between them. Germline V CDR1 and CDR2: MNHEY, SVGAGI. CDR3 loop: CASSSGILTYEQYF. The CDR3 DNA sequence: TGTGCCAGCAGTTCCGGGATCCTAACCTACGAGCAGTACTTC.

The rearrangement links TRBV7-9 to TRBJ1-2, with D unclear. Trimming cost V 4 bases and J 4 bases, with 10 bases left between them. The CDR3 is 13 amino acids. The germline gives CDR1 SEHNR, CDR2 FQNEAQ (reference sequence). The chain's CDR3 is CASSSSGGYGYTF. DNA for the CDR3: TGTGCCAGCAGCTCTTCGGGAGGCTATGGCTACACCTTC.

A remark on this clone: At the DNA level, this CDR3 is encoded by other sequences in the same sample as well. V and J are TRBV4-2 and TRBJ2-3; tentative D call: TRBD2 (6 bases). Between the trimmed V and J ends, which lost 3 bases and 0 bases, there was a span of 7 bases. Germline CDR1 LGHNA, CDR2 YNFKEQ. The CDR3 is 14 residues long. The CDR3 here is CASSQAGSTDTQYF. CDR3 DNA: TGTGCCAGCAGCCAGGCGGGGAGCACAGATACGCAGTATTTT.

This chain connects TRBV28 to TRBJ2-6, with D perhaps matching TRBD2 (6 bases). Germline V gives CDR1 MDHEN, CDR2 SYDVKM. The CDR3 runs 14 residues. Trimming pared 3 bases from V and 3 bases from J, leaving 6 bases between. CDR3 sequence: CASSLGGGANVLTF. The DNA of the CDR3 is TGTGCCAGCAGTTTGGGAGGTGGGGCCAACGTCCTGACTTTC.